This T cell receptor (beta chain) was captured by sequencing in a study of patients and donors after allogeneic stem cell transplantation. MiXCR, applied by TCRdb to the RT-PCR reads, yields one record per CDR3 protein. Of about 150,000 distinct CDR3 sequences in the sample, approximately 25% were seen once. This receptor was obtained from a human donor who was either an allogeneic HSCT recipient or a stem cell or donor lymphocyte infusion donor (not recorded which). It is not recorded whose cells these are; they may come from a transplant donor. Sample: blood, either unsorted or a sorted T cell fraction (not recorded which).

For the CDR3, the DNA is TGTGCCAGCAGCTTAGTATTTGGTGCCGCACAGGGAAACTATGGCTACACCTTC. Protein sequence: CASSLVFGAAQGNYGYTF. The V and J genes are TRBV7-2 and TRBJ1-2, with D possibly TRBD1 on 6 matching bases. In germline, CDR1 is SGHTA, CDR2 FQGNSA. The CDR3 length is 18 residues. Trimming cost V 1 base and J 2 bases, with 20 bases left between them.